The sequence of this TCR beta chain was determined in a study of T cells in tuberculosis. Noted time point: new active TB diagnosis, blood taken before or within 7 days of starting treatment. Sequencing was performed with immunoSEQ multiplex PCR; in TCRdb, only in-frame clones are kept and a portion is missing. The table includes approximately 40,000 clones, around 94% detected once. The clonotype originates from an adult with tuberculosis. This specimen consisted of PBMCs, obtained at tuberculosis diagnosis.

CDR3 sequence reads: CASSRTRVDKRETQYF. In nucleotides, the CDR3 is TGTGCCAGCAGTCGTACCCGGGTGGATAAAAGGGAGACCCAGTACTTC. The chain is built from TRBV5-6 and TRBJ2-5; D is ambiguous. The V end lost 5 bases, the J end lost 5 bases, and 22 bases lay between the germline ends. In germline, CDR1 is SGHDT, CDR2 YYEEEE. This CDR3 contains 16 residues.